The clone carrying this T cell receptor beta chain was counted a few times. Its antigen is still unknown. The CDR3 spans 13 residues. Germline V CDR1 and CDR2: KGHSH, LQKENI. Trimming cost V 0 bases and J 6 bases, with 8 bases left between them. The entry originates in a study of beta chain features in type 1 diabetes. Sequencing targeted expressed TCRB transcripts, as all isolated RNA had been reverse transcribed. Measured with immunoSEQ multiplex PCR; TCRdb has only the in-frame clones, and not every one. The sample lists roughly 260,000 clones, about a fifth seen once, with around 0.029% in the top ten. General study results and limits: When Type 1 diabetes patients were examined, their TCRB CDR3s proved moderately but significantly shorter in all four CD4+ subsets.

The rearrangement links TRBV18 to TRBJ1-2; TRBD1 might be the D (6 bases). The material sequenced was naive CD4+ T cells from blood. The TCR sequence derives from a woman aged 40 to 50 with type 1 diabetes. The DNA for the CDR3 is TGTGCCAGCTCACCACCCAACAGGGATGGCTACACCTTC. Protein product: CASSPPNRDGYTF.